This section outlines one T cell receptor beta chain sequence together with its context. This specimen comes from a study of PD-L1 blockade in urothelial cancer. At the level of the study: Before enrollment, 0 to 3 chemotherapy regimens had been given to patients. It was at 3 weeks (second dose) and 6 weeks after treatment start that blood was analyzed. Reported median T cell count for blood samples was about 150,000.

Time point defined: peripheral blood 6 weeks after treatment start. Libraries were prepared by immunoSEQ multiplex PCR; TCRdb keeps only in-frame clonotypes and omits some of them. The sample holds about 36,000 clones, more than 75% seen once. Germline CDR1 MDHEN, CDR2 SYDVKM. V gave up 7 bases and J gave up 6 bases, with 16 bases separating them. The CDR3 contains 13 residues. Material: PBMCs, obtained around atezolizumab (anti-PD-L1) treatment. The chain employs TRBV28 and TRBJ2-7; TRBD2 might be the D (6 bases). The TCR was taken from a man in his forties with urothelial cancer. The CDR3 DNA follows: TGTGCCAGCATGGACGGGAGTCAGAGCGAGCAGTACTTC. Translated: CASMDGSQSEQYF.